This TCR beta chain originates from a study of glioma-infiltrating T cells after dendritic cell vaccination. The CDR3 totals 13 residues. Germline CDR1 ENHRY, CDR2 SYGVKD. V was pared by 7 bases and J by 10 bases, with 19 bases between. Libraries were prepared by immunoSEQ multiplex PCR; TCRdb keeps only in-frame clonotypes and omits some of them. Among 80,000 to 100,000 clones listed, 79% were seen once. V usage is TRBV10-3 and J usage is TRBJ1-2, with D tentatively TRBD1 (5 bases). The source was blood, collected before dendritic cell vaccination. This TCR was recovered from a human donor with glioblastoma. The CDR3 bases are TGTGCCATCATGGGGCAGGTGGGGTTGGACTACACCTTC. Amino acid sequence: CAIMGQVGLDYTF.